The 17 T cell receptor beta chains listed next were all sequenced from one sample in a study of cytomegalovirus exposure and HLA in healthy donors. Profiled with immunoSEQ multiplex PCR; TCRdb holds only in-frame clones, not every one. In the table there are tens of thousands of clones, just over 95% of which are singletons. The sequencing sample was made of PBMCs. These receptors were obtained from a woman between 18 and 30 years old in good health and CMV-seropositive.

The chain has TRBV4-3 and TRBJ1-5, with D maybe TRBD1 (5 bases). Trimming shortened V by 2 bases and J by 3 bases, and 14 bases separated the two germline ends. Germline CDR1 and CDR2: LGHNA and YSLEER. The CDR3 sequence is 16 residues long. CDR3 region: CASSQLAGLNNQPQHF. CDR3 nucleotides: TGCGCCAGCAGCCAATTAGCAGGGTTGAACAATCAGCCCCAGCATTTT.

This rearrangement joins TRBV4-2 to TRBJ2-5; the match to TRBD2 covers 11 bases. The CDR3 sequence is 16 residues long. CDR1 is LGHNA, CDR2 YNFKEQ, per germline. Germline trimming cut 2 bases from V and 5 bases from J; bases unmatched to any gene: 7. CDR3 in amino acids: CASSQYLAGGDETQYF. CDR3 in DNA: TGTGCCAGCAGCCAATATTTAGCGGGAGGGGATGAGACCCAGTACTTC.

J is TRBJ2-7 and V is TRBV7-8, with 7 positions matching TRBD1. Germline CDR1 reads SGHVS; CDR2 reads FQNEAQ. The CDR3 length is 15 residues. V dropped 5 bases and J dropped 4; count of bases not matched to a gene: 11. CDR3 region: CASSVGQVAYYEQYF. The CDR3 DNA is TGTGCCAGCAGCGTCGGACAGGTAGCTTATTACGAGCAGTACTTC.

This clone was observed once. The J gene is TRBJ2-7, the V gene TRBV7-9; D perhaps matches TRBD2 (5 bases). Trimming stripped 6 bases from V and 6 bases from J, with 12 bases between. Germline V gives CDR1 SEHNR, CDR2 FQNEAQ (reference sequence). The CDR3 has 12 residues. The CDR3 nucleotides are TGTGCCAGCAGACCCCCCCGGGGCGAGCAGTACTTC. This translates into CASRPPRGEQYF.

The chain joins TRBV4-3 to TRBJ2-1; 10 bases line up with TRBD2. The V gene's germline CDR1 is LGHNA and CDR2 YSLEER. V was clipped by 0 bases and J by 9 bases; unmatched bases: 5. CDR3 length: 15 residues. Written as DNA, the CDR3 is TGCGCCAGCAGCCAAGAAAGCGGGAGGGTTCGTGAGCAGTTCTTC. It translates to CASSQESGRVREQFF.

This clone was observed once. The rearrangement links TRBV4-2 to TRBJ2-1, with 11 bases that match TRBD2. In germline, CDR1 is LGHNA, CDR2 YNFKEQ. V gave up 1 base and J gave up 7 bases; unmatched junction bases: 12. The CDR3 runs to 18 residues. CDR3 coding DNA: TGTGCCAGCAGCCAAGGGGTGGTAGCGGGAGGGCCGCGGAATGAGCAGTTCTTC. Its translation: CASSQGVVAGGPRNEQFF.

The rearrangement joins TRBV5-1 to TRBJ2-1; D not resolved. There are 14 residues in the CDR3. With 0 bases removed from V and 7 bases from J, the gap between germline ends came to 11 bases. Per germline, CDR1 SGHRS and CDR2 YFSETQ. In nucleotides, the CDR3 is TGCGCCAGCAGCTTGGGATCGCTAGTGAATGAGCAGTTCTTC. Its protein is CASSLGSLVNEQFF.

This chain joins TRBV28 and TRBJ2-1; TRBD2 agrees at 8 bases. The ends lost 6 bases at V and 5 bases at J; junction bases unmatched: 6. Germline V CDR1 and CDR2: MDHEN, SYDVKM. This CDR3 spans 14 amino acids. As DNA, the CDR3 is TGTGCCAGCAGCCAGCTAGCGGGTAACAATGAGCAGTTCTTC. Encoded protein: CASSQLAGNNEQFF.

CDR3 protein: CASSPLKGTGDGYGYTF. CDR3 in DNA: TGTGCCAGCAGCCCTTTAAAGGGGACAGGGGACGGCTATGGCTACACCTTC. The chain employs TRBV5-6 and TRBJ1-2; 10 nucleotides agree with TRBD1. V lost 4 bases to trimming and J lost 4 bases; unmatched junction nucleotides: 13. Germline V gene lookup returns CDR1 SGHDT and CDR2 YYEEEE. The CDR3 has 17 residues.

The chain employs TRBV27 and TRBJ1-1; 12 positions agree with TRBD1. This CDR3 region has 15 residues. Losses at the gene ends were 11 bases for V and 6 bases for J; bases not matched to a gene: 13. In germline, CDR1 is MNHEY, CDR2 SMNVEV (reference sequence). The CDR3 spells CARDRGLPAMAEAFF. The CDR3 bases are TGTGCCCGGGACAGGGGGCTTCCGGCGATGGCTGAAGCTTTCTTT.

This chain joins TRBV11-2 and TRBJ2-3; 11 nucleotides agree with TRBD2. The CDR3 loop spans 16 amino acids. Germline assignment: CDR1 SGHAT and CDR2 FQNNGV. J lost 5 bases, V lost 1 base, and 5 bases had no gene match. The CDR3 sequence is CASSLVPLAGGDTQYF. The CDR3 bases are TGTGCCAGCAGCTTAGTTCCCCTAGCGGGGGGAGATACGCAGTATTTT.

The CDR3 loop reads CASSEARRTGDQPQHF. CDR3 bases: TGTGCCAGCAGTGAAGCTCGCAGGACAGGGGATCAGCCCCAGCATTTT. This rearrangement joins TRBV6-1 to TRBJ1-5, with 9 nucleotides matching TRBD1. Trimming at V came to 0 bases and at J to 5 bases, leaving 5 bases not matched to a gene. The length of the CDR3 is 16 residues. The germline gives CDR1 MNHNS, CDR2 SASEGT.

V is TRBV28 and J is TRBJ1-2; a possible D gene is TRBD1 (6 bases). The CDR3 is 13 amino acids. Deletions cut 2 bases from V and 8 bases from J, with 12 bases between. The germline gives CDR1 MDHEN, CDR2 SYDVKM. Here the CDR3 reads CASSLGGGLGYTF. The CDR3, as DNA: TGTGCCAGCAGTTTAGGGGGGGGCTTGGGCTACACCTTC.

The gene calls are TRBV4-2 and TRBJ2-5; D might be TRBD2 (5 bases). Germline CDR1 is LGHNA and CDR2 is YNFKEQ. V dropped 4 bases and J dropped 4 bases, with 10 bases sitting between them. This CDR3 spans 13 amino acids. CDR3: CASSPSLGETQYF. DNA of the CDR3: TGTGCCAGCAGCCCTTCACTAGGAGAGACCCAGTACTTC.

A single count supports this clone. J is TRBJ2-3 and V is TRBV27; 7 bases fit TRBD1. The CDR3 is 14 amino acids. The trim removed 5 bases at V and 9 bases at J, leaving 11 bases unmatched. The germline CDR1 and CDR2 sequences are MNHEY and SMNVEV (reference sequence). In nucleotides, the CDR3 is TGTGCCAGCAGTCGACAGGGTTTAGAGGGGACGCAGTATTTT. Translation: CASSRQGLEGTQYF.

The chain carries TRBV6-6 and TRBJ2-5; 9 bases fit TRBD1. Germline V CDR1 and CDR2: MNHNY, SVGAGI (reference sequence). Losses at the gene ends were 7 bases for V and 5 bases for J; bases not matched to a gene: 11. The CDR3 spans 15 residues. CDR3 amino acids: CASTPGQGIRETQYF. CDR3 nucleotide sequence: TGTGCCAGCACTCCGGGACAGGGTATTCGGGAGACCCAGTACTTC.

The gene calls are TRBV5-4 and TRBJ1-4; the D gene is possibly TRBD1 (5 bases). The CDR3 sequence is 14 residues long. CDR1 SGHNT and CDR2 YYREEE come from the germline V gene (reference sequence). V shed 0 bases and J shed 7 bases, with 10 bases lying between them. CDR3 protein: CASSLAGGSEKLFF. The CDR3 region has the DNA TGTGCCAGCAGCTTGGCGGGGGGTAGTGAAAAACTGTTTTTT.